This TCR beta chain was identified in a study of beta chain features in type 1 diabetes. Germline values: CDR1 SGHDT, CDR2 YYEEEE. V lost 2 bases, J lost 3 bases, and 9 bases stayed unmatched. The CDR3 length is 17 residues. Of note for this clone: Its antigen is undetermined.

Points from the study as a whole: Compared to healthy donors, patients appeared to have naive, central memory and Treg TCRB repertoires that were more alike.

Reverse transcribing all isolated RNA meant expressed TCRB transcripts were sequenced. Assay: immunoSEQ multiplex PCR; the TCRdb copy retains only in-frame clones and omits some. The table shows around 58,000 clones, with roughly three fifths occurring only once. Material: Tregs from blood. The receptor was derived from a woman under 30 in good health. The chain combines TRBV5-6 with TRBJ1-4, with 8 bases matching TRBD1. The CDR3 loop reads CASSLKWTGNANEKLFF. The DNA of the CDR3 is TGTGCCAGCAGCTTAAAATGGACAGGGAATGCTAATGAAAAACTGTTTTTT.